This T cell receptor gamma chain was profiled in a study of γδ T cells in repeated Plasmodium falciparum infection. TCRdb processed the multiplex PCR reads again with the CATT caller. The sample comprises more than 20,000 gamma-chain clones, around 3% of which are singletons, and approximately 30% rests with the top ten. To note about this clone: TCRdb attributes to this sequence the protein of a much larger clone, which differs from the DNA translation at residue 7; a read error is likely, and the protein displayed is translated from the DNA.

Germline CDR1 is GITISATS and CDR2 is ISYDGTV (reference sequence). The CDR3 contains 11 residues. Vgamma9/Vdelta2+ and Vdelta2-negative gammadelta T cells were flow-sorted from PBMC for bulk sequencing. Sequencing was done on a sample of gamma-delta T cells from blood. This TCR was sampled from a pool of human donors (malaria-infected and uninfected, not separated). This rearrangement joins TRGV9 to TRGJ1 or TRGJ2. The J gene was missing in TCRdb and was found by matching the end of the DNA to germline. CDR3 nucleotides: TGTGCCTTGGGTATTTATCATAAGAAACTCTTT. Protein product: CALGIYHKKLF.